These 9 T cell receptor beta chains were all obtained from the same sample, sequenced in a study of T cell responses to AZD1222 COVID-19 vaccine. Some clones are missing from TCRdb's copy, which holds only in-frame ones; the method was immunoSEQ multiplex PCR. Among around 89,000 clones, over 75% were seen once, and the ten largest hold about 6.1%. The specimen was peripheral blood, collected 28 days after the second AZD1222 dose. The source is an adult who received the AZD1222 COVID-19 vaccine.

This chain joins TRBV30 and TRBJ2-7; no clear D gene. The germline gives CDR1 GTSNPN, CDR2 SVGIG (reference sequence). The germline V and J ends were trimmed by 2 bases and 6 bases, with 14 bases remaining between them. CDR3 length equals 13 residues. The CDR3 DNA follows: TGTGCCTGGAGTCTTTGGATTTCAAGCGAGCAGTACTTC. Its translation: CAWSLWISSEQYF.

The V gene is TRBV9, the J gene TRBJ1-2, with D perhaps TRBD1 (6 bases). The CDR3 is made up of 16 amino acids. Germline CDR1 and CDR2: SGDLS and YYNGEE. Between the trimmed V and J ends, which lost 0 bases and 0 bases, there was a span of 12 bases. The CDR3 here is CASSVGATGSNYGYTF. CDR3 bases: TGTGCCAGCAGCGTAGGGGCGACAGGATCTAACTATGGCTACACCTTC.

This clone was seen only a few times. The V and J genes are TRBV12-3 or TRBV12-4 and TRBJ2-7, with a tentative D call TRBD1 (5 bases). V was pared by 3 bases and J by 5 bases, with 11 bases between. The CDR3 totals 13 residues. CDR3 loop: CASSLNRWNEQYF. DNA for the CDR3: TGTGCCAGCAGTTTGAACAGGTGGAACGAGCAGTACTTC.

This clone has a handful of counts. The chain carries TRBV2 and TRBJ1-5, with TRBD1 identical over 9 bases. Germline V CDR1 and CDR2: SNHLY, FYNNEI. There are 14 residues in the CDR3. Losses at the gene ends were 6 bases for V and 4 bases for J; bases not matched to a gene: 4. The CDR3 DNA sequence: TGTGCCAGCAGCGGGGACAGGGTAAATCAGCCCCAGCATTTT. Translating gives CASSGDRVNQPQHF.

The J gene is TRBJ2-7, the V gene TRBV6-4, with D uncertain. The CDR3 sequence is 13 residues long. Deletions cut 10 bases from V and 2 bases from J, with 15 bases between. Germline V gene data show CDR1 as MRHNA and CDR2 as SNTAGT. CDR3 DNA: TGTGCCACCGCGAAAGACTCCCCCTACGAGCAGTACTTC. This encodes CATAKDSPYEQYF.

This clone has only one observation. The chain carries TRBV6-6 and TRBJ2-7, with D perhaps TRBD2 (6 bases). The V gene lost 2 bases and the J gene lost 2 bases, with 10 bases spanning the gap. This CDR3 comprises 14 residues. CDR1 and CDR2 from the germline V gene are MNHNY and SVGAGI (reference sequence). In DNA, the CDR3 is TGTGCCAGCAGTTACACGGGGGTTCCCTACGAGCAGTACTTC. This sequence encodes CASSYTGVPYEQYF.

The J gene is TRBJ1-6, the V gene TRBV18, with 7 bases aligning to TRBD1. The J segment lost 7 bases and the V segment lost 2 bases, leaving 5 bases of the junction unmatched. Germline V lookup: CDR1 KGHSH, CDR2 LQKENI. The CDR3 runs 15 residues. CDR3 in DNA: TGTGCCAGCTCACCAGGGACAGATATCAATTCACCCCTCCACTTT. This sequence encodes CASSPGTDINSPLHF.

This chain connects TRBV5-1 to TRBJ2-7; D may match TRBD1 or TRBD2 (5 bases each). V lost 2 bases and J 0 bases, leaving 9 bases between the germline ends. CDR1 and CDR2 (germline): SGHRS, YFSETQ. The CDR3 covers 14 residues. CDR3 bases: TGCGCCAGCAGCTTTGCAGGGAGCTCCTACGAGCAGTACTTC. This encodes CASSFAGSSYEQYF. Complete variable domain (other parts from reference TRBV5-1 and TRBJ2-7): KAGVTQTPRYLIKTRGQQVTLSCSPISGHRSVSWYQQTPGQGLQFLFEYFSETQRNKGNFPGRFSGRQFSNSRSEMNVSTLELGDSALYLCASSFAGSSYEQYFGPGTRLTVT.

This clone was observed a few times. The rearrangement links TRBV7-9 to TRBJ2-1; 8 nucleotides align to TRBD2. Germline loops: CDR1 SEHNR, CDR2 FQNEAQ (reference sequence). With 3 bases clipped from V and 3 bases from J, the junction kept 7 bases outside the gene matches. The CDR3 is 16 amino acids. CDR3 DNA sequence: TGTGCCAGCAGCTTCGTACCGGGACTAGACTACAATGAGCAGTTCTTC. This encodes CASSFVPGLDYNEQFF.